This TCR beta chain was identified in a study of beta chain features in type 1 diabetes (dated by TCRdb to the late 2010s). In terms of the full investigation: Mean age, gender distribution, total cell number and subset yield were not different between patients and healthy donors. Across all samples, fewer than 110,000,000 sorted cells were examined, and cell number per subset correlated strongly with RNA yield. The study compared the TCRB repertoires of sorted circulating CD4+ T cell subsets in recently diagnosed type 1 diabetes patients with those in matched healthy donors. Regulatory and stem cell-like memory subsets were obtained from only 8 patients and roughly 8 healthy donors, while naive and central memory subsets were obtained from all 30 or so donors. Overall study results and their limits: Sequencing cDNA rather than genomic DNA could over-represent highly expressing activated cells, although activation and CD3 levels did not differ between groups. The naive, central memory and regulatory TCRB repertoires appeared to resemble one another more closely among patients than among healthy donors. In all four CD4+ subsets, TCRB CDR3 length was moderately but significantly shorter in type 1 diabetes patients. Because small numbers of individuals were included in the HLA sub-analyses, any influence of HLA type on TCRB rearrangement was left unresolved. At VDJ recombination sites, patients with type 1 diabetes made fewer insertions and deleted more nucleotides, a pattern implying thymic rearrangement abnormalities. PCR might favor shorter templates, but patient and control samples were amplified and corrected together, so any skew would affect both groups equally.

From each donor, a single peripheral blood sample of around 0.12 L on average was drawn into heparinised tubes. A BD FACSAria II was used to sort naive, central memory, regulatory and stem cell-like memory CD4+ T cells with a panel that included CD45RO, CCR7, CD25, CD127, CD95 and CD27. Purity was above 98% for every sorted population. PBMCs were separated immediately by Lymphoprep density gradient centrifugation and were stained directly, without being cultured. So that batch effects would be minimized, each experiment stained and sorted samples in pairs, pairing one healthy donor with one patient. Unmatched junction bases come to 3, with V trimmed by 0 bases and J by 0 bases. The CDR3 goes from the cysteine to the phenylalanine over 16 residues. Of the read, only the CDR3 DNA is kept; its 48 bases are in frame from base 1. CDR1 is given as SGDLS and CDR2 as YYNGEE, both from the germline V gene.

All of the isolated RNA was reverse transcribed with the High Capacity cDNA Reverse Transcription Kit, so expressed TCRB transcripts were sequenced. Deep immunoSEQ sequencing was applied to naive, central memory and regulatory T cell samples, giving an average of about 3.4 million total reads per sample. After sorted cells were lysed in RLT buffer, RNA was extracted with DNase-treated RNeasy Micro or Mini kits, with the choice depending on cell number. To prevent cross-contamination, each cell subset was processed individually, whereas patient and healthy donor samples were processed jointly. TCRB sequences were amplified from cDNA with the immunoSEQ multiplex PCR, producing 87-bp fragments spanning the CDR3 region. Sequencing of the amplicons was done on the Illumina HiSeq platform. The authors' analysis ran thus. Synthetic template baselines were used to correct PCR bias computationally, reads within Hamming distance 2 were collapsed, and singletons that could not be merged were discarded. Reads were aligned against IMGT so that V, D and J genes, CDR3 length and insertions or deletions at six rearrangement sites could be assigned. Within each subset, clonotype counts were normalized to the number of sorted cells before true diversity and Gini coefficients were calculated with the tcR R package. The overlap coefficient, calculated on TCRB nucleotide sequences, was used to quantify repertoire sharing. Out-of-frame TCRB sequences from naive cells were analyzed to stand in for the pre-selection repertoire. TCRdb stores this immuneACCESS table with in-frame sequences only. Part of the clones is absent; in the studies checked, under half of the shortfall reflects unresolved V genes, and no reason is known for the rest. V and J calls and clone size are copied from that table; D and trimming were computed from the DNA. This sample comprises about 270,000 clones, 14% of them detected only once. Under 0.02% of the sample is held by the ten biggest clonotypes.

Remarks on this clone: There is no known antigen for this receptor. Base qualities are not at hand, and no much larger clone is one base apart.

This clonotype was obtained from a man under 40 with type 1 diabetes. The source material was naive CD4+ T cells from blood. The sample's cell subset or site label, in plain terms: true naive CD4+ T cells. The chain joins TRBV9 to TRBJ2-3; the central 8 bases match TRBD2. The sequenced DNA is TGTGCCAGCAGCGTAGCGCCTAGCGGGAGCACAGATACGCAGTATTTT. Its protein reads: CASSVAPSGSTDTQYF. Reference TRBV9 and TRBJ2-3 proteins supply the regions before and after the CDR3; the full variable domain is: DSGVTQTPKHLITATGQRVTLRCSPRSGDLSVYWYQQSLDQGLQFLIQYYNGEERAKGNILERFSAQQFPDLHSELNLSSLELGDSALYFCASSVAPSGSTDTQYFGPGTRLTVL.